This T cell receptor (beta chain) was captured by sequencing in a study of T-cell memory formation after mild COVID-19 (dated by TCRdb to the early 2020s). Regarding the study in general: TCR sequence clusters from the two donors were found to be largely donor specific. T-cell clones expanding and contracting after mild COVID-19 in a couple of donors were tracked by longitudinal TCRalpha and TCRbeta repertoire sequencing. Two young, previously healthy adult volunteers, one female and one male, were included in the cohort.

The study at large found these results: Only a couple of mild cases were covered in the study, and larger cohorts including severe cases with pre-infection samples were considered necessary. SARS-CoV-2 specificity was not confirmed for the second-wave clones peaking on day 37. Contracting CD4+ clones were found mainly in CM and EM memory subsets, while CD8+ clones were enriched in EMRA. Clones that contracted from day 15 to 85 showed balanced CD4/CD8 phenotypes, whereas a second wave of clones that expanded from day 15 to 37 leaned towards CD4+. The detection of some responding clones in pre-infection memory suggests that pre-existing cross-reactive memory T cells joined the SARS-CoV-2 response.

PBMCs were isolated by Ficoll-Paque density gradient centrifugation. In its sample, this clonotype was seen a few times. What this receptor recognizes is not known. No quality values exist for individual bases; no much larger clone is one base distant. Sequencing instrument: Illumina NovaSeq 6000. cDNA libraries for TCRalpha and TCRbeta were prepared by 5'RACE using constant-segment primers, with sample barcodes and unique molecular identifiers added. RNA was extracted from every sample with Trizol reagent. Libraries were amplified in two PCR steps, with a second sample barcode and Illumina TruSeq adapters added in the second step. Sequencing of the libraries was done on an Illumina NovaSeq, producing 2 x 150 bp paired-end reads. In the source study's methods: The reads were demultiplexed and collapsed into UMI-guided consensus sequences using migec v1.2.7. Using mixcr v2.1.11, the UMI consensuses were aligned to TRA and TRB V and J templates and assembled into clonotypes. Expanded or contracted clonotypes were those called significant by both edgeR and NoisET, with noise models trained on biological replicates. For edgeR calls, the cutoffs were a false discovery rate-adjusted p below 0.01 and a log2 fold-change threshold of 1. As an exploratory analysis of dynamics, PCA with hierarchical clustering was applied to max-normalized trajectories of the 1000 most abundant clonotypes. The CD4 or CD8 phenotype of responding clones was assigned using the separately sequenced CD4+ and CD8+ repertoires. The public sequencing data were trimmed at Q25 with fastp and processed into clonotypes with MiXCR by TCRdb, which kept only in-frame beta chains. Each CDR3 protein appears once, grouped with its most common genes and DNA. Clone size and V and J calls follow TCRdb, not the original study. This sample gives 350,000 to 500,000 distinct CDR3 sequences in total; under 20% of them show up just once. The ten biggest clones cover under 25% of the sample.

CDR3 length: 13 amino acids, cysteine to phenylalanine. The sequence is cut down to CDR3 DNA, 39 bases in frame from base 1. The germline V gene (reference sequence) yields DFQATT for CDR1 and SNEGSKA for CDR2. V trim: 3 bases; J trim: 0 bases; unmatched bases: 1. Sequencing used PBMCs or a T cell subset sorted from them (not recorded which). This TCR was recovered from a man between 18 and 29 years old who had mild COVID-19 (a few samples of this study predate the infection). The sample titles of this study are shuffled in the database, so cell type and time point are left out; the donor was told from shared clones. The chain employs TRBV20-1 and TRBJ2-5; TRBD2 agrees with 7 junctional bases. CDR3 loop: CSASGLDQETQYF. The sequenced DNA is TGCAGTGCTAGCGGACTAGACCAAGAGACCCAGTACTTC.